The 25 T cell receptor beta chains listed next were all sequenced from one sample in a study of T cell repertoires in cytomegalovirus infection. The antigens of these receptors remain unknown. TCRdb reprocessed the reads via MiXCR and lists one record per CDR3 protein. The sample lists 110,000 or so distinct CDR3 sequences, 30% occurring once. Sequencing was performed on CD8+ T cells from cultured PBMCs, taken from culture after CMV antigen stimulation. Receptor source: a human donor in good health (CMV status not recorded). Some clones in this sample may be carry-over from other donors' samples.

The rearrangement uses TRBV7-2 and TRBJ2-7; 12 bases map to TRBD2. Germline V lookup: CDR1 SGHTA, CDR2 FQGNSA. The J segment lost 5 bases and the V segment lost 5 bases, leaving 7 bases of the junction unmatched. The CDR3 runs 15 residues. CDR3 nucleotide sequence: TGTGCCAGCAGCCCGGGACTAGCGGGCGGGGACGAGCAGTACTTC. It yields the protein CASSPGLAGGDEQYF.

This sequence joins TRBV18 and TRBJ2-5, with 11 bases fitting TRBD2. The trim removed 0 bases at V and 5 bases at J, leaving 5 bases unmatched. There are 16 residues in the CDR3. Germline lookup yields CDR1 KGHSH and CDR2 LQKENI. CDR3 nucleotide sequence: TGTGCCAGCTCACCACCGCCTAGCGGGGGGAAGGAGACCCAGTACTTC. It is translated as CASSPPPSGGKETQYF. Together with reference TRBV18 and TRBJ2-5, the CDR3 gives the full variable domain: NAGVMQNPRHLVRRRGQEARLRCSPMKGHSHVYWYRQLPEEGLKFMVYLQKENIIDESGMPKERFSAEFPKEGPSILRIQQVVRGDSAAYFCASSPPPSGGKETQYFGPGTRLLVL.

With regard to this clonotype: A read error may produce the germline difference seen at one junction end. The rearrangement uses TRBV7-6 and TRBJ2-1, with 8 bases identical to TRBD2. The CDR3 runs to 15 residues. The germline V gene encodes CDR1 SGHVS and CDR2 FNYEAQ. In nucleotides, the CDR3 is TGTGTCAGCAGCTCTAGCGGGTTCTCCTACAATGAGCAGTTCTTC. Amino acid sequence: CVSSSSGFSYNEQFF.

CDR3 loop: CASRAGRTYEQYF. In nucleotides, the CDR3 is TGTGCCAGTCGCGCGGGACGGACCTACGAGCAGTACTTC. The J gene is TRBJ2-7, the V gene TRBV7-6; D is possibly TRBD2 (6 bases). CDR1 and CDR2 from the germline V gene are SGHVS and FNYEAQ. This CDR3 is built from 13 residues. V was clipped by 9 bases and J by 2 bases, with 14 bases between them.

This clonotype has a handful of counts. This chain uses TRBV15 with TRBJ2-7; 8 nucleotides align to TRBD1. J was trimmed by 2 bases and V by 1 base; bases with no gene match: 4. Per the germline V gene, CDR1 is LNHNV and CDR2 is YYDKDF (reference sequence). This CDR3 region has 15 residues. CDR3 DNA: TGTGCCACCAGCAGAGGGACAGGGTCAACCTACGAGCAGTACTTC. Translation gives CATSRGTGSTYEQYF.

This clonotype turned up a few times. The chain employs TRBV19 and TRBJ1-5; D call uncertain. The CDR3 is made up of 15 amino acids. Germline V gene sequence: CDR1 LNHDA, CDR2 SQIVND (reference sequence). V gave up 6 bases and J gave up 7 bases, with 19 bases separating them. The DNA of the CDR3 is TGTGCCAGTAGCCCTAGATGGACTACGGGACAGCCCCAGCATTTT. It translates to CASSPRWTTGQPQHF.

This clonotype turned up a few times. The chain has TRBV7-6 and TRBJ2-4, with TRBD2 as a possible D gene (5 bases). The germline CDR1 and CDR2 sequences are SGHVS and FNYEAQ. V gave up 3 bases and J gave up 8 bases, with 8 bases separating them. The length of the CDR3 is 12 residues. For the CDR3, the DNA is TGTGCCAGCAGCTTGGAGAGGGACATTCAGTACTTC. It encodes CASSLERDIQYF.

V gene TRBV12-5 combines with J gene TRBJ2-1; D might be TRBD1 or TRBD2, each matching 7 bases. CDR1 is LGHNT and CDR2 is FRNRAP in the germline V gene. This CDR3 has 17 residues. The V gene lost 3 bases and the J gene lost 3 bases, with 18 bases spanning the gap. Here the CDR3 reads CASGFTLTGTIYNEQFF. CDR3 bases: TGTGCTAGTGGTTTCACCCTGACAGGGACTATCTACAATGAGCAGTTCTTC.

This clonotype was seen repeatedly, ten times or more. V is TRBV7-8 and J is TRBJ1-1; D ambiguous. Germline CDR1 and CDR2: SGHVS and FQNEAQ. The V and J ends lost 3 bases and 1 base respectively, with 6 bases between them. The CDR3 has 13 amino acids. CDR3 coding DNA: TGTGCCAGCAGCTTTCCATCGAACACTGAAGCTTTCTTT. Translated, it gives CASSFPSNTEAFF.

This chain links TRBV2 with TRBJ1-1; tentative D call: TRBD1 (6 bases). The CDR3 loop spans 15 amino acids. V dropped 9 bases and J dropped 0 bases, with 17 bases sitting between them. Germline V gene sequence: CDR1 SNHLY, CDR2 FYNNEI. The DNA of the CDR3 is TGTGCCAGGACAACCGACGGGACATTGAACACTGAAGCTTTCTTT. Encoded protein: CARTTDGTLNTEAFF.

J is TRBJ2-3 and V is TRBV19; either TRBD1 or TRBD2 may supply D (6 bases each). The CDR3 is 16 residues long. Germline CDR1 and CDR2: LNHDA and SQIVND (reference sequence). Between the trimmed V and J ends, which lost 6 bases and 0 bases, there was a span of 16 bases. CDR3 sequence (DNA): TGTGCCAGTAGCGACACGGGGGCGGGGAGCACAGATACGCAGTATTTT. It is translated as CASSDTGAGSTDTQYF.

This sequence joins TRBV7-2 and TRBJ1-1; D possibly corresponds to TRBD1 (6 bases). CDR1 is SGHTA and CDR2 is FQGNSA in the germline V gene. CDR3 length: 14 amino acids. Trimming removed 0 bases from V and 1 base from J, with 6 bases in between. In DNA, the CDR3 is TGTGCCAGCAGCTTAGCGGGACAGAACACTGAAGCTTTCTTT. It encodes CASSLAGQNTEAFF.

The CDR3 DNA reads as TGTGCCAGCAGCTTGCCCTTGGCCGATGAGCAGTTCTTC. Amino acids: CASSLPLADEQFF. The chain links TRBV7-9 to TRBJ2-1; D remains ambiguous. V lost 3 bases and J 8 bases, leaving 11 bases between the germline ends. Germline V gives CDR1 SEHNR, CDR2 FQNEAQ (reference sequence). The CDR3 loop spans 13 amino acids.

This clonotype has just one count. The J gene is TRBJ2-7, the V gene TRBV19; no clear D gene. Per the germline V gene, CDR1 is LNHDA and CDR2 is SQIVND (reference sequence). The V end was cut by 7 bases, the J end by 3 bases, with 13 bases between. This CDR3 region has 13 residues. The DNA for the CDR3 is TGTGCCAGTAAAGAAAGTGGGAACTACGAGCAGTACTTC. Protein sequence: CASKESGNYEQYF. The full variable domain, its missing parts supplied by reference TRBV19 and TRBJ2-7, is DGGITQSPKYLFRKEGQNVTLSCEQNLNHDAMYWYRQDPGQGLRLIYYSQIVNDFQKGDIAEGYSVSREKKESFPLTVTSAQKNPTAFYLCASKESGNYEQYFGPGTRLTVT.

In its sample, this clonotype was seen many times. The CDR3 sequence is CASSAFAGATQETQYF. Here the CDR3 DNA reads TGTGCCAGCAGCGCCTTTGCAGGGGCGACCCAAGAGACCCAGTACTTC. The V gene is TRBV7-2, the J gene TRBJ2-5; D might be TRBD1 (6 bases). Trimming shortened V by 5 bases and J by 1 base, and 17 bases separated the two germline ends. The germline V gene encodes CDR1 SGHTA and CDR2 FQGNSA. The CDR3 has 16 residues. Full variable domain (remainder filled in from reference TRBV7-2 and TRBJ2-5): GAGVSQSPSNKVTEKGKDVELRCDPISGHTALYWYRQSLGQGLEFLIYFQGNSAPDKSGLPSDRFSAERTGGSVSTLTIQRTQQEDSAVYLCASSAFAGATQETQYFGPGTRLLVL.

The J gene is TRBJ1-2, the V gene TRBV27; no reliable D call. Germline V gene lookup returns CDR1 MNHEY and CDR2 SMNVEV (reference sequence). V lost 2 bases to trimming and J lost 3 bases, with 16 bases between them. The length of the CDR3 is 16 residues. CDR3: CASSLNSHPWDYGYTF. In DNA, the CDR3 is TGTGCCAGCAGTTTAAATTCTCACCCTTGGGACTATGGCTACACCTTC.

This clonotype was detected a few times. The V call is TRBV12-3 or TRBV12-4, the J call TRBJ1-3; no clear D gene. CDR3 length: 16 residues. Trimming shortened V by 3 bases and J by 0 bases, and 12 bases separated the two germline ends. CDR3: CASSFHGSVSGNTIYF. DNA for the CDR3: TGTGCCAGCAGTTTCCATGGAAGCGTCTCTGGAAACACCATATATTTT.

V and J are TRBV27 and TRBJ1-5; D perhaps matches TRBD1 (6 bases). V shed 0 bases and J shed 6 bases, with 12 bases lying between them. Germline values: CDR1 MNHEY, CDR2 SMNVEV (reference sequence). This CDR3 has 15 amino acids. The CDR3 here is CASSLSLGGSQPQHF. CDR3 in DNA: TGTGCCAGCAGTTTATCGTTAGGGGGAAGTCAGCCCCAGCATTTT.

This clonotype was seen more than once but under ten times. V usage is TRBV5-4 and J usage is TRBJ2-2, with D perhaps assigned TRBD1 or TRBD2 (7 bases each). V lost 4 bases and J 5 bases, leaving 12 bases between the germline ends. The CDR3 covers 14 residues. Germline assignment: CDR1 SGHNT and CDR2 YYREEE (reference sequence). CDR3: CASSPQGGTGELFF. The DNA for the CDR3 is TGTGCCAGCAGCCCTCAGGGGGGGACCGGGGAGCTGTTTTTT.

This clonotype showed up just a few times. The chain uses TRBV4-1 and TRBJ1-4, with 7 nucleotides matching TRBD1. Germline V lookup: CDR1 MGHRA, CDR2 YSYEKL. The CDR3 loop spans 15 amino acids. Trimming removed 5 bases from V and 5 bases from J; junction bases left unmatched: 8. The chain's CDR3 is CASSETGAPNEKLFF. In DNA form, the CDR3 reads TGCGCCAGCAGCGAAACAGGGGCCCCAAATGAAAAACTGTTTTTT.

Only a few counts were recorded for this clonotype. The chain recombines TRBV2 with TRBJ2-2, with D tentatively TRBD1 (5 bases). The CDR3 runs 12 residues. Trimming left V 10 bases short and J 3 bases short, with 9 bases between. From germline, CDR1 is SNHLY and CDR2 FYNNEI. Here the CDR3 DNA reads TGTGCCACCCTAGGGGACACCGGGGAGCTGTTTTTT. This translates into CATLGDTGELFF.

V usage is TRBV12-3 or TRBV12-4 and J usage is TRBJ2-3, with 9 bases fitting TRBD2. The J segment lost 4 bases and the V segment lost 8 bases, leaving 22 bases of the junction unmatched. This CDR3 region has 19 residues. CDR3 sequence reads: CASSLAGLAGKTVADTQYF. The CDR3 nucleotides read TGTGCCAGCTCCCTTGCAGGCCTAGCGGGGAAAACGGTCGCAGATACGCAGTATTTT.

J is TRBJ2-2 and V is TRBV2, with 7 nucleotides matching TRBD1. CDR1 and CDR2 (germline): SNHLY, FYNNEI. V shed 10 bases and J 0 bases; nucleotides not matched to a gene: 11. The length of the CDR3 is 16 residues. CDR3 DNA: TGTGCCATTCAGTATACAGGGGCCACGAACACCGGGGAGCTGTTTTTT. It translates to CAIQYTGATNTGELFF.

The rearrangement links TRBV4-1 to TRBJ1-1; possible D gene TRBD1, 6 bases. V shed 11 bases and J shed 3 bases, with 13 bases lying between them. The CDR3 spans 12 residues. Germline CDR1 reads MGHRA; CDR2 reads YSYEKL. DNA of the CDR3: TGCGCCTCCGGGGGGGGGCACACTGAAGCTTTCTTT. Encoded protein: CASGGGHTEAFF.

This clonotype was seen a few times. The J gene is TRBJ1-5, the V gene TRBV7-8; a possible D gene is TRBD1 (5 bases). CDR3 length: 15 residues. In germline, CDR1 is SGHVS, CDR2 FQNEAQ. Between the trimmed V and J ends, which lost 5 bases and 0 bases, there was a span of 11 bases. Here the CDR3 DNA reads TGTGCCAGCAGCGTTGAGGGGTTTAGCAATCAGCCCCAGCATTTT. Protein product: CASSVEGFSNQPQHF.